This T cell receptor (beta chain) was identified during a study of blood T cell repertoires in COVID-19. Study at large: The United States, Italy and Spain supplied acute and convalescent COVID-19 samples.

Only in-frame clones appear in the TCRdb table, and some are missing; sequencing was by immunoSEQ multiplex PCR. The profile covers 300,000 to 350,000 clones, with under 95% appearing a single time and roughly 3.4% taken by the ten largest. The ends were cut back, 4 bases at V and 9 bases at J, with 19 bases in the middle. The CDR3 is made up of 14 amino acids. From germline, CDR1 is SGHRS and CDR2 YFSETQ. This rearrangement joins TRBV5-1 to TRBJ1-2; perhaps TRBD1 as D (5 bases). Material for sequencing was peripheral blood. The clonotype originates from a woman under 30 who had recovered from COVID-19. CDR3 sequence reads: CASSPDRSGSRYTF. The CDR3, as DNA: TGCGCCAGCAGCCCCGACAGAAGTGGATCTCGCTACACCTTC.